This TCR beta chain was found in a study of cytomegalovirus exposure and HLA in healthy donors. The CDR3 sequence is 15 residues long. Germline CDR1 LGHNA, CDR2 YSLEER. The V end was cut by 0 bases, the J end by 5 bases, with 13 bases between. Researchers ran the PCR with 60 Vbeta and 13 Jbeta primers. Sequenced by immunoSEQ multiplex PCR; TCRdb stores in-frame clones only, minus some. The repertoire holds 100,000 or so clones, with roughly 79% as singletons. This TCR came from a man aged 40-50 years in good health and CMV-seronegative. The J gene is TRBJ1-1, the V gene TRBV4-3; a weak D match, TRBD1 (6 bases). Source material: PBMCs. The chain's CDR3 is CASSQDLGGATEAFF. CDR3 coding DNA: TGCGCCAGCAGCCAAGATCTTGGGGGGGCGACTGAAGCTTTCTTT.